Here is one T cell receptor (beta chain) with its context. Its antigen is unknown. Base-call qualities are not available, and no considerably larger clone is one nucleotide away. The data stem from a study of blood T cell repertoires in COVID-19 (dated by TCRdb to 2018 to 2020). About the study as a whole: Samples from collaborators originated in the United States, Italy and Spain and spanned both the acute and convalescent phases of COVID-19. The material from the prospective study consisted of cDNA or gDNA derived from T cells, B-cell-depleted T cells, or PBMCs. Deeply sampled blood TCRbeta repertoires from subjects exposed to, actively infected with, or recovered from COVID-19 were included in the dataset. A freely available public database, intended as a resource for researchers studying the immune response to SARS-CoV-2, is where the repertoires were released. Samples came from the ongoing ImmuneRACE study (first 160 participants) plus 1,254 subjects from 6 global collaborators. The sample metadata nearly always contained a de-identified subject ID, COVID-19 status, age in years and sex. Where available, HLA class I and class II types were obtained from metadata supplied by the sample provider rather than from assay-based typing. General findings and caveats noted by the study authors: The amount of clinical and demographic metadata varied by source and participant and was provided uncurated.

Collaborating institutions collected whole blood in K2EDTA tubes following their own protocols. For TCRbeta analysis, collaborator samples were shipped as frozen whole blood, as isolated PBMCs, or as DNA extracted from either sample type. The CDR3 runs 12 residues from the cysteine to the phenylalanine. The sequence is cut down to CDR3 DNA, 36 bases in frame from base 1. V is pared back by 8 bases and J by 5 bases, with 12 bases lying between the germline termini. According to the germline V gene, CDR1 reads MNHEY and CDR2 reads SVGAGI. TCRbeta CDR3 regions were amplified from genomic DNA by means of the immunoSEQ Assay, a bias-controlled multiplex PCR. Per the authors' processing: The number of nucleated cells in each sample was estimated from the amplification of reference gene primers within the assay. To quantify the absolute abundance of each unique TCRbeta CDR3 rearrangement, sequence reads were collapsed and filtered. Productive Simpson clonality was computed per sample as the square root of Simpson's diversity index over productive rearrangements. TCRdb carries this immuneACCESS record with in-frame sequences only. Its versions omit some clonotypes, under half of them owing to an unresolved V gene in the studies checked, with the rest unexplained. The D gene and trimming were derived from the DNA, and the V and J assignments and clone size from that table. This sample has 200,000 to 250,000 clones in its table, and about 85% of those were observed once. In total, the top ten clones hold just under 20% of the sample.

The rearrangement joined TRBV6-5 to TRBJ1-1, with no reliable assignment of the D segment. Sample: peripheral blood. The origin of this receptor is a man between 25 and 39 years old with active or convalescent COVID-19. The CDR3 protein is CASSRRVTEAFF. The DNA sequence reads TGTGCCAGCTCACGACGGGTGACTGAAGCTTTCTTT.